One sample yielded the 14 T cell receptor beta chains listed below, sequenced in a study of shared clonotypes between healthy human individuals. Libraries were prepared by immunoSEQ multiplex PCR; TCRdb keeps only in-frame clonotypes and omits some of them. The repertoire includes roughly 510,000 clones, approximately 79% of them detected once, and around 13% sits in the top ten. Material for sequencing was PBMCs. The receptors stem from a woman aged 40 to 55 in good health. Some clones in this sample may be carry-over from other donors' samples.

The J gene is TRBJ1-2, the V gene TRBV6-6, with D uncertain. This CDR3 comprises 14 residues. Trimming took 0 bases from V and 8 from J, leaving 13 bases between them. CDR1 MNHNY and CDR2 SVGAGI come from the germline V gene (reference sequence). The CDR3 nucleotides are TGTGCCAGCAGTTACTCGATGGGCGGTGACGGCTACACCTTC. It yields the protein CASSYSMGGDGYTF.

The V call is TRBV7-2, the J call TRBJ1-2, with D perhaps matching TRBD1 (5 bases). The germline V gene encodes CDR1 SGHTA and CDR2 FQGNSA. CDR3 length: 16 amino acids. Trimming removed 2 bases at V and 4 bases at J, with 17 bases between. The CDR3 protein is CASSLHAGATSYGYTF. The DNA for the CDR3 is TGTGCCAGCAGCTTACACGCCGGGGCCACTTCCTATGGCTACACCTTC. The full variable domain, its missing parts supplied by reference TRBV7-2 and TRBJ1-2, is GAGVSQSPSNKVTEKGKDVELRCDPISGHTALYWYRQSLGQGLEFLIYFQGNSAPDKSGLPSDRFSAERTGGSVSTLTIQRTQQEDSAVYLCASSLHAGATSYGYTFGSGTRLTVV.

This clone was counted once. The CDR3 DNA reads TGTGCCAGCAGTTACCTCAGGAACGAGCAGTACTTC. Protein product: CASSYLRNEQYF. J is TRBJ2-7 and V is TRBV6-5; unclear D gene. This CDR3 region has 12 residues. The germline CDR1 and CDR2 sequences are MNHEY and SVGAGI. The V gene lost 2 bases and the J gene lost 5 bases, with 7 bases spanning the gap.

The chain recombines TRBV11-3 with TRBJ2-1, with D hard to call. The CDR3 covers 13 residues. Germline assignment: CDR1 SGHNT and CDR2 YENEEA. Trimming took 5 bases from V and 3 from J, leaving 8 bases between them. The CDR3 DNA reads TGTGCCAGCAGCGTAGGATTCTACAATGAGCAGTTCTTC. This codes for CASSVGFYNEQFF.

V and J are TRBV18 and TRBJ2-7; 7 bases map to TRBD1. The CDR3 is 14 residues long. Germline trimming cut 4 bases from V and 0 bases from J; bases unmatched to any gene: 3. Germline CDR1 is KGHSH and CDR2 is LQKENI. The CDR3 here is CASSHRDSSYEQYF. The CDR3 nucleotides are TGTGCCAGCTCACACCGGGACAGCTCCTACGAGCAGTACTTC.

The CDR3 region has the DNA TGTGCCAGCAGCCCCCTGACAGGCCCCTACGAGCAGTACTTC. Protein product: CASSPLTGPYEQYF. The chain links TRBV6-5 to TRBJ2-7; D might be TRBD1 (6 bases). The germline V and J ends were trimmed by 6 bases and 2 bases, with 14 bases remaining between them. This CDR3 is built from 14 residues. CDR1 is MNHEY and CDR2 is SVGAGI in the germline V gene.

The rearrangement uses TRBV6-5 and TRBJ1-4; the D is unclear. Trimming removed 4 bases from V and 5 bases from J, with 14 bases in between. The V gene's germline CDR1 is MNHEY and CDR2 SVGAGI. The CDR3 is made up of 15 amino acids. The CDR3 sequence is CASSSWTGGNEKLFF. CDR3 coding DNA: TGTGCCAGCAGTTCCTGGACCGGCGGCAATGAAAAACTGTTTTTT.

The rearrangement uses TRBV10-3 and TRBJ2-3, with 8 bases aligning to TRBD2. The length of the CDR3 is 15 residues. The germline CDR1 and CDR2 sequences are ENHRY and SYGVKD. V lost 4 bases, J lost 5 bases, and 8 bases stayed unmatched. The CDR3 loop reads CAISATAGAVDTQYF. The CDR3 DNA reads TGTGCCATCAGTGCCACAGCGGGAGCGGTAGATACGCAGTATTTT.

This chain joins TRBV9 and TRBJ2-1; the match to TRBD1 covers 7 bases. Germline V gene data show CDR1 as SGDLS and CDR2 as YYNGEE. The CDR3 contains 24 residues. The junction had 38 bases not matched to a gene; V was cut back by 4 bases and J by 7 bases. DNA of the CDR3: TGTGCCAGCAGCTCCTCGGTCCACAGACCCGGGCAGGGGGTAATAGGGCGCTTGAGGAATGAGCAGTTCTTC. Its translation is CASSSSVHRPGQGVIGRLRNEQFF.

The J gene is TRBJ2-2, the V gene TRBV28; TRBD1 matches 10 bases. The CDR3 length is 16 residues. The junction had 5 bases not matched to a gene; V was cut back by 3 bases and J by 4 bases. Germline assignment: CDR1 MDHEN and CDR2 SYDVKM. The CDR3, as DNA: TGTGCCAGCAGTTTCCCGGGACAGGGGCGCACCGGGGAGCTGTTTTTT. This translates into CASSFPGQGRTGELFF.

The sample holds one count of this clone. The gene calls are TRBV7-3 and TRBJ2-1; tentatively, D is TRBD2 (6 bases). V was cut by 5 bases and J by 3 bases, with 14 bases left in between. The germline V gene encodes CDR1 SGHTA and CDR2 FQGTGA. The CDR3 is made up of 15 amino acids. CDR3 sequence (DNA): TGTGCCAGCAGCCCCGGGTCTAGCGTCTACAATGAGCAGTTCTTC. This encodes CASSPGSSVYNEQFF.

The chain combines TRBV2 with TRBJ1-4, with 10 bases matching TRBD1. Germline trimming cut 5 bases from V and 6 bases from J; bases unmatched to any gene: 3. CDR1 and CDR2 from the germline V gene are SNHLY and FYNNEI. The CDR3 is 14 residues long. CDR3 nucleotide sequence: TGTGCCAGCAGTATCGACAGGGGGCATGAAAAACTGTTTTTT. Translation: CASSIDRGHEKLFF.

This clone was seen only a few times. V is TRBV6-1 and J is TRBJ2-7; possibly TRBD1 or TRBD2 for D (5 bases each). Germline CDR1 and CDR2: MNHNS and SASEGT. V lost 8 bases and J 3 bases, leaving 14 bases between the germline ends. This CDR3 is 13 amino acids long. The CDR3, as DNA: TGTGCCAGCGATCCTGGGACGAACTACGAGCAGTACTTC. Translating it yields CASDPGTNYEQYF.

This sequence joins TRBV7-8 and TRBJ2-7; possible D gene TRBD2, 5 bases. The V end lost 5 bases, the J end lost 0 bases, and 8 bases lay between the germline ends. Germline V CDR1 and CDR2: SGHVS, FQNEAQ. This CDR3 comprises 13 residues. CDR3 DNA: TGTGCCAGCAGCCTCCGGGGCTCCTACGAGCAGTACTTC. Protein product: CASSLRGSYEQYF.